The 27 T cell receptor beta chains below all came from one sample that was sequenced in a study of early T cells in non-severe SARS-CoV-2 infection. TCRdb re-analysed the 5' RACE reads in MiXCR, keeping a single row per CDR3 protein. The sample comprises over 55,000 distinct CDR3 sequences, roughly 12% of which are singletons, and around 2.9% rests with the top ten. Source: whole blood, taken at baseline. The receptors come from an adult who was a healthcare worker with PCR-confirmed SARS-CoV-2 infection or an uninfected control (not recorded which).

This clonotype has a handful of counts. J is TRBJ2-7 and V is TRBV5-4, with 12 bases that match TRBD2. CDR1 SGHNT and CDR2 YYREEE come from the germline V gene (reference sequence). This CDR3 is 15 amino acids long. V gave up 3 bases and J gave up 3 bases; unmatched junction bases: 4. The CDR3 nucleotides are TGTGCCAGCAGCTCTAGCGGGGGGGCGAGCTACGAGCAGTACTTC. Translation gives CASSSSGGASYEQYF.

This rearrangement joins TRBV7-2 to TRBJ2-3; no firm D call. This CDR3 region has 15 residues. V lost 5 bases and J lost 2, with 14 bases in between. Germline assignment: CDR1 SGHTA and CDR2 FQGNSA. The CDR3 is CASSILGNPTDTQYF. As DNA, the CDR3 is TGTGCCAGCAGCATATTAGGTAACCCCACAGATACGCAGTATTTT.

The V gene is TRBV10-1, the J gene TRBJ1-1; D is unclear. The CDR3 is 11 amino acids. V was cut by 9 bases and J by 4 bases, with 9 bases left in between. Germline V CDR1 and CDR2: WNHNN, SYGVQD (reference sequence). The CDR3: CASSAGTEAFF. CDR3 DNA: TGCGCCAGTTCTGCGGGCACTGAAGCTTTCTTT.

The CDR3 loop reads CASSFGGAGGAPNKNIQYF. The CDR3 DNA sequence: TGTGCCAGCAGTTTTGGCGGGGCAGGGGGCGCCCCCAATAAAAACATTCAGTACTTC. V and J are TRBV12-3 or TRBV12-4 and TRBJ2-4; 8 bases line up with TRBD1. The CDR3 is made up of 19 amino acids. V shed 3 bases and J 4 bases; nucleotides not matched to a gene: 17.

The sample holds a few counts of this clonotype. The gene calls are TRBV29-1 and TRBJ1-1; no firm D call. Trimming took off 1 base at V and 0 bases at J, with 15 bases between the two ends. CDR3 length equals 16 residues. Germline V CDR1 and CDR2: SQVTM, ANQGSEA. In DNA form, the CDR3 reads TGCAGCGTTGAAGGGGTTGACTCCGAAATGAACACTGAAGCTTTCTTT. This encodes CSVEGVDSEMNTEAFF.

This clonotype occurred many times. V usage is TRBV3-1 and J usage is TRBJ1-5; D gene ambiguous. Germline CDR1 LGHDT, CDR2 YNNKEL (reference sequence). V lost 4 bases to trimming and J lost 6 bases, with 10 bases between them. The CDR3 totals 13 residues. CDR3 protein: CASSPDGRQPQHF. The DNA of the CDR3 is TGTGCCAGCAGCCCAGACGGGCGTCAGCCCCAGCATTTT.

This clonotype was seen repeatedly, ten times or more. The rearrangement links TRBV12-3 or TRBV12-4 to TRBJ1-2; D gene unclear. V lost 2 bases to trimming and J lost 3 bases, with 4 bases between them. The CDR3 runs 12 residues. The CDR3 sequence is CASSLKDYGYTF. CDR3 coding DNA: TGTGCCAGCAGTTTAAAGGACTATGGCTACACCTTC.

This chain joins TRBV24-1 and TRBJ1-2, with D maybe TRBD1 (5 bases). The CDR3 length is 13 residues. CDR1 and CDR2 (germline): KGHDR, SFDVKD. V was cut by 4 bases and J by 8 bases, with 13 bases left in between. CDR3 nucleotides: TGTGCCACCAGTGAGGGACGGATGGCGGGCTACACCTTC. This translates into CATSEGRMAGYTF.

In this sample, this clonotype turned up a few times. The gene calls are TRBV5-8 and TRBJ1-1; D gene ambiguous. The CDR3 has 14 residues. Trimming cost V 4 bases and J 7 bases, with 17 bases left between them. Germline V gives CDR1 SGHTS, CDR2 YDEGEE. In DNA form, the CDR3 reads TGTGCCAGCAGCAAAGAGTACAATAGGGTTGAAGCTTTCTTT. Translating it yields CASSKEYNRVEAFF.

This clonotype showed up many times. J is TRBJ2-1 and V is TRBV11-2, with D unresolved. The V end was cut by 5 bases, the J end by 0 bases, with 8 bases between. Germline-derived CDR1 and CDR2 are SGHAT and FQNNGV. CDR3 size: 14 residues. CDR3: CASSPRTSYNEQFF. The CDR3 nucleotides read TGTGCCAGCAGCCCCCGTACCTCCTACAATGAGCAGTTCTTC. The full variable domain, rest sourced from reference TRBV11-2 and TRBJ2-1, is EAGVAQSPRYKIIEKRQSVAFWCNPISGHATLYWYQQILGQGPKLLIQFQNNGVVDDSQLPKDRFSAERLKGVDSTLKIQPAKLEDSAVYLCASSPRTSYNEQFFGPGTRLTVL.

This clonotype was picked up a small number of times. This chain links TRBV28 with TRBJ1-6; tentatively, D is TRBD1 (6 bases). This CDR3 comprises 16 residues. Looked up from germline, CDR1 is MDHEN and CDR2 is SYDVKM. V shed 6 bases and J shed 0 bases, with 12 bases lying between them. The CDR3 nucleotides are TGTGCCAGCAGACCCGTGGACAGCTCCTATAATTCACCCCTCCACTTT. This gives the protein CASRPVDSSYNSPLHF. The variable domain in full, completed from reference TRBV28 and TRBJ1-6, reads DVKVTQSSRYLVKRTGEKVFLECVQDMDHENMFWYRQDPGLGLRLIYFSYDVKMKEKGDIPEGYSVSREKKERFSLILESASTNQTSMYLCASRPVDSSYNSPLHFGNGTRLTVT.

This clonotype was seen a handful of times. The CDR3 here is CASSTHSYNEQFF. The CDR3 DNA reads as TGCGCCAGCAGCACCCACTCCTACAATGAGCAGTTCTTC. V gene TRBV5-1 combines with J gene TRBJ2-1; no reliable D call. This CDR3 has 13 residues. Between the trimmed V and J ends, which lost 4 bases and 0 bases, there was a span of 5 bases. Looked up from germline, CDR1 is SGHRS and CDR2 is YFSETQ.

V is TRBV11-2 and J is TRBJ2-5, with D hard to call. Between the trimmed V and J ends, which lost 3 bases and 0 bases, there was a span of 5 bases. This CDR3 region has 13 residues. Germline-derived CDR1 and CDR2 are SGHAT and FQNNGV. The DNA for the CDR3 is TGTGCCAGCAGCTTGGGGTACCAAGAGACCCAGTACTTC. Translating it yields CASSLGYQETQYF.

This clonotype came up a few times. The chain is built from TRBV3-1 and TRBJ2-1; 10 nucleotides line up with TRBD1. The length of the CDR3 is 17 residues. The J segment lost 7 bases and the V segment lost 1 base, leaving 10 bases of the junction unmatched. Germline CDR1 is LGHDT and CDR2 is YNNKEL (reference sequence). The DNA for the CDR3 is TGTGCCAGCAGCCAAGTTCTCGGGACAGGGGATGGGAATGAGCAGTTCTTC. Protein: CASSQVLGTGDGNEQFF.

CDR3 coding DNA: TGTGCCAGCAGCTTTAATCCGGATGACATGGGGGCCAAAAACATTCAGTACTTC. Translation: CASSFNPDDMGAKNIQYF. The chain employs TRBV11-2 and TRBJ2-4; unclear D gene. The CDR3 covers 18 residues. Deletions cut 3 bases from V and 1 base from J, with 19 bases between. The V gene's germline CDR1 is SGHAT and CDR2 FQNNGV.

V usage is TRBV6-5 and J usage is TRBJ2-7; 10 positions agree with TRBD1. V trimming: 7 bases; J trimming: 5 bases; junction bases outside the gene matches: 5. CDR3 length equals 13 residues. Germline CDR1 and CDR2: MNHEY and SVGAGI. The CDR3 DNA reads TGTGCCAGCAAGCCGGGACAGGGGAACGAGCAGTACTTC. It encodes CASKPGQGNEQYF.

This clonotype showed up just a few times. The chain has TRBV2 and TRBJ2-3; 7 bases are a match to TRBD2. The CDR3 is 19 amino acids. The germline CDR1 and CDR2 sequences are SNHLY and FYNNEI. V lost 7 bases to trimming and J lost 0 bases; unmatched junction nucleotides: 19. The CDR3 region is CASNPDGSSGRFSTDTQYF. The CDR3 nucleotides read TGTGCCAGCAACCCGGATGGGTCTAGCGGCCGGTTTAGCACAGATACGCAGTATTTT.

This clonotype was detected a few times. The V and J genes are TRBV6-2 or TRBV6-3 and TRBJ1-1; 8 positions match TRBD1. The J segment lost 3 bases and the V segment lost 4 bases, leaving 4 bases of the junction unmatched. CDR1 MNHEY and CDR2 SVGEGT come from the germline V gene. The CDR3 spans 14 residues. CDR3 sequence reads: CASSLQGDDTEAFF. The CDR3 coding sequence is TGTGCCAGCAGTTTACAGGGGGACGACACTGAAGCTTTCTTT.

As concerns this clonotype: Sequence at one end of the junction differs from germline and may be a read error. The V and J genes are TRBV19 and TRBJ2-7, with 7 nucleotides matching TRBD1. Per germline, CDR1 LNHDA and CDR2 SQIVND (reference sequence). There are 14 residues in the CDR3. Here the CDR3 DNA reads TGTGCCAGTAGCGCTTCGGGACAGCCCTACGAGCTGTACTTC. Translation: CASSASGQPYELYF. The complete variable domain, with remaining parts taken from reference TRBV19 and TRBJ2-7, reads DGGITQSPKYLFRKEGQNVTLSCEQNLNHDAMYWYRQDPGQGLRLIYYSQIVNDFQKGDIAEGYSVSREKKESFPLTVTSAQKNPTAFYLCASSASGQPYELYFGPGTRLTVT.

This chain joins TRBV2 and TRBJ1-6; maybe TRBD1 (6 bases). The length of the CDR3 is 14 residues. Germline CDR1 and CDR2: SNHLY and FYNNEI. Trimming shortened V by 5 bases and J by 9 bases, and 14 bases separated the two germline ends. The CDR3 nucleotides are TGTGCCAGCAGTACACAGGGTTTCGGTTCACCCCTCCACTTT. As protein: CASSTQGFGSPLHF. The full variable domain, in which reference TRBV2 and TRBJ1-6 provide the parts outside the CDR3, is EPEVTQTPSHQVTQMGQEVILRCVPISNHLYFYWYRQILGQKVEFLVSFYNNEISEKSEIFDDQFSVERPDGSNFTLKIRSTKLEDSAMYFCASSTQGFGSPLHFGNGTRLTVT.

This clonotype was seen only a few times. V usage is TRBV7-2 and J usage is TRBJ1-2, with D unresolved. Germline loops: CDR1 SGHTA, CDR2 FQGNSA. Trimming cost V 1 base and J 4 bases, with 10 bases left between them. The CDR3 length is 14 residues. The DNA for the CDR3 is TGTGCCAGCAGCTTAGATACGGGTTCCTATGGCTACACCTTC. Translating it yields CASSLDTGSYGYTF.

This clonotype showed up many times. The chain is built from TRBV20-1 and TRBJ2-1, with 9 nucleotides matching TRBD1. This CDR3 has 14 amino acids. The V gene's germline CDR1 is DFQATT and CDR2 SNEGSKA (reference sequence). Unmatched junction bases numbered 4, after V lost 6 bases and J lost 1 base. The CDR3 nucleotides are TGCAGTGCAAGACAGGGGGGTTCCTACAATGAGCAGTTCTTC. Translated, it gives CSARQGGSYNEQFF.

This chain joins TRBV6-2 or TRBV6-3 and TRBJ2-1; no clear D. Germline V lookup: CDR1 MNHEY, CDR2 SVGEGT. The CDR3 runs to 13 residues. The V and J ends lost 5 bases and 4 bases respectively, with 9 bases between them. CDR3 nucleotide sequence: TGTGCCAGCAGTCGGACCGAATACAATGAGCAGTTCTTC. Its translation: CASSRTEYNEQFF.

This clonotype was recorded at least ten times. The junction differs from germline at one of its ends, possibly a read error. This sequence joins TRBV14 and TRBJ2-7; 9 bases map to TRBD1. Germline CDR1 and CDR2: SGHDN and FVKESK. The CDR3 is 14 residues long. CDR3 residues: CASSRGTGTYEQYF. CDR3 sequence (DNA): TGCGCCAGCAGCCGGGGGACAGGGACCTACGAGCAGTACTTC. The complete variable domain, with remaining parts taken from reference TRBV14 and TRBJ2-7, reads EAGVTQFPSHSVIEKGQTVTLRCDPISGHDNLYWYRRVMGKEIKFLLHFVKESKQDESGMPNNRFLAERTGGTYSTLKVQPAELEDSGVYFCASSRGTGTYEQYFGPGTRLTVT.

This clonotype has a handful of counts. This chain joins TRBV3-1 and TRBJ2-7; the D call may be TRBD1 or TRBD2 (5 bases each). Germline CDR1 reads LGHDT; CDR2 reads YNNKEL (reference sequence). Deletions cut 6 bases from V and 0 bases from J, with 12 bases between. The CDR3 is 14 amino acids. CDR3 nucleotides: TGTGCCAGCAGTTTCGGGGCAAACTCCTACGAGCAGTACTTC. Translation: CASSFGANSYEQYF.

The chain joins TRBV27 to TRBJ1-1; the D is unclear. The V gene lost 5 bases and the J gene lost 0 bases, with 7 bases spanning the gap. This CDR3 has 13 residues. Germline values: CDR1 MNHEY, CDR2 SMNVEV (reference sequence). The CDR3, as DNA: TGTGCCAGCAGTAGCCGGATGAACACTGAAGCTTTCTTT. It encodes CASSSRMNTEAFF.

The V gene is TRBV5-1, the J gene TRBJ2-7, with D tentatively TRBD1 (6 bases). This CDR3 region has 13 residues. Germline CDR1 SGHRS, CDR2 YFSETQ. Trimming left V 6 bases short and J 3 bases short, with 13 bases between. The CDR3 DNA follows: TGCGCCAGCACTGAGACAGGAAGCTACGAGCAGTACTTC. Translating it yields CASTETGSYEQYF.